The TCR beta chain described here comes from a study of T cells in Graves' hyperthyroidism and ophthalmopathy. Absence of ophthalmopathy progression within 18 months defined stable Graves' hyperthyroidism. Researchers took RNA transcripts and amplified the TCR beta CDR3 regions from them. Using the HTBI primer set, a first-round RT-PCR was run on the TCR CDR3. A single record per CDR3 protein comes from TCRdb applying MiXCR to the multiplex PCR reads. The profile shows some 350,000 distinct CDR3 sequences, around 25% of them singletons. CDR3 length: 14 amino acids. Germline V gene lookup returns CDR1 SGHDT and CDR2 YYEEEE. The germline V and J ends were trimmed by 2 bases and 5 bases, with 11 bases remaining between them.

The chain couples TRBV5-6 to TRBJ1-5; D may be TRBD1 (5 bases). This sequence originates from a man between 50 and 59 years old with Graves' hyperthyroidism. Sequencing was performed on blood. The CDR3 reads CASSFSRGDQPQHF. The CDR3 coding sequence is TGTGCCAGCAGCTTTAGTAGGGGCGATCAGCCCCAGCATTTT.